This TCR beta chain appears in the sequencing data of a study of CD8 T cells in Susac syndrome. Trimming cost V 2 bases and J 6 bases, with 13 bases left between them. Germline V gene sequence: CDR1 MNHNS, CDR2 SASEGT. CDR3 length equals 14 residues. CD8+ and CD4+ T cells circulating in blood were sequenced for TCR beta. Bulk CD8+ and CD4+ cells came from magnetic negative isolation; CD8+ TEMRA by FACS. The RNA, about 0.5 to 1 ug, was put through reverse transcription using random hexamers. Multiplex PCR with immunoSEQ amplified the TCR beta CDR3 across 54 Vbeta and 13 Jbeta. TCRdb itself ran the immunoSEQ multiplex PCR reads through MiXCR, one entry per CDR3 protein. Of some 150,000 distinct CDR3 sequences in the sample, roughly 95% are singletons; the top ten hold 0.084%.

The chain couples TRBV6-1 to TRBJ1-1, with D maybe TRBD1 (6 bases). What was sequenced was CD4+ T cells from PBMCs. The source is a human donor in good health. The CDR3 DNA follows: TGTGCCAGCAGTGAACCACAGGGCGCCCCTGAAGCTTTCTTT. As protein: CASSEPQGAPEAFF.